This entry lists 9 T cell receptor beta chains sequenced from one sample in a study of PD-L1 blockade in urothelial cancer. Sequencing was performed with immunoSEQ multiplex PCR; in TCRdb, only in-frame clones are kept and a portion is missing. The sample carries approximately 80,000 clones, about four fifths recorded once. Sequences were derived from PBMCs, sampled around atezolizumab (anti-PD-L1) treatment. These receptors were collected from a man aged 65 to 85 with urothelial cancer.

This clone was recorded only once. The CDR3 loop reads CASSVDSIKGYTF. Written as DNA, the CDR3 is TGTGCCAGCAGCGTAGACAGCATCAAGGGCTACACCTTC. The chain combines TRBV9 with TRBJ1-2; no definite D call. The CDR3 consists of 13 residues. The germline V gene has CDR1 SGDLS and CDR2 YYNGEE. Trimming shortened V by 0 bases and J by 8 bases, and 11 bases separated the two germline ends.

The V and J genes are TRBV19 and TRBJ1-5; tentative D call: TRBD1 (5 bases). V was shortened by 4 bases and J by 4 bases, with 11 bases between the two germline ends. This CDR3 is built from 14 residues. CDR1 is LNHDA and CDR2 is SQIVND in the germline V gene (reference sequence). The CDR3 nucleotides read TGTGCCAGTAGTACAGGGTTTAAAAATCAGCCCCAGCATTTT. Its translation is CASSTGFKNQPQHF.

The V call is TRBV25-1, the J call TRBJ2-7; D is possibly TRBD2 (7 bases). V was cut by 4 bases and J by 6 bases, with 13 bases left in between. The germline gives CDR1 MGHDK, CDR2 SYGVNS. This CDR3 contains 13 residues. DNA of the CDR3: TGTGCCAGCAGTGGAGGGGGGGGAGGCGAGCAGTACTTC. Translation: CASSGGGGGEQYF.

This clone has a handful of counts. The chain combines TRBV10-3 with TRBJ1-5; TRBD1 matches at 9 bases. The CDR3 extends over 15 amino acids. Losses at the gene ends were 6 bases for V and 6 bases for J; bases not matched to a gene: 9. Germline V gene data show CDR1 as ENHRY and CDR2 as SYGVKD. The CDR3 sequence: CAISSGTGLAQPQHF. CDR3 bases: TGTGCCATCAGCTCCGGGACAGGGCTTGCTCAGCCCCAGCATTTT.

The V call is TRBV4-1, the J call TRBJ2-5, with D perhaps matching TRBD1 (6 bases). CDR1 is MGHRA, CDR2 YSYEKL, per germline. V was shortened by 3 bases and J by 5 bases, with 16 bases between the two germline ends. The CDR3 spans 15 residues. The CDR3 sequence: CASSQGPQGEETQYF. CDR3 coding DNA: TGCGCCAGCAGCCAGGGGCCACAGGGTGAGGAGACCCAGTACTTC.

This clone was recorded a few times. This chain joins TRBV5-1 and TRBJ1-1, with a possible D match to TRBD1 (5 bases). V shed 2 bases and J shed 1 base, with 6 bases lying between them. Per the germline V gene, CDR1 is SGHRS and CDR2 is YFSETQ. The CDR3 totals 13 residues. The CDR3 sequence is CASSLQANTEAFF. The DNA of the CDR3 is TGCGCCAGCAGCTTACAGGCGAACACTGAAGCTTTCTTT.

This sequence joins TRBV15 and TRBJ1-1; 8 bases agree with TRBD1. Germline assignment: CDR1 LNHNV and CDR2 YYDKDF (reference sequence). V trimming: 8 bases; J trimming: 1 base; junction bases outside the gene matches: 3. The CDR3 has 13 amino acids. CDR3 loop: CATSTGGNTEAFF. CDR3 DNA sequence: TGTGCCACCTCCACAGGGGGGAACACTGAAGCTTTCTTT.

The chain recombines TRBV11-2 with TRBJ2-1; 7 nucleotides line up with TRBD2. J lost 8 bases, V lost 2 bases, and 3 bases had no gene match. Germline V gene lookup returns CDR1 SGHAT and CDR2 FQNNGV. The CDR3 loop spans 13 amino acids. The CDR3, as DNA: TGTGCCAGCAGCTTAAGCGGGAACGATGAGCAGTTCTTC. Amino acid sequence: CASSLSGNDEQFF. The full variable domain, with the rest looked up from reference TRBV11-2 and TRBJ2-1, is EAGVAQSPRYKIIEKRQSVAFWCNPISGHATLYWYQQILGQGPKLLIQFQNNGVVDDSQLPKDRFSAERLKGVDSTLKIQPAKLEDSAVYLCASSLSGNDEQFFGPGTRLTVL.

The chain has TRBV9 and TRBJ2-1, with 10 positions matching TRBD2. Germline V gene data show CDR1 as SGDLS and CDR2 as YYNGEE. The CDR3 runs 15 residues. V was clipped by 3 bases and J by 7 bases; unmatched bases: 7. CDR3 nucleotide sequence: TGTGCCAGCAGCGCGCTAGCGGGAGTGGGGAATGAGCAGTTCTTC. Encoded protein: CASSALAGVGNEQFF. The full variable domain, its missing parts supplied by reference TRBV9 and TRBJ2-1, is DSGVTQTPKHLITATGQRVTLRCSPRSGDLSVYWYQQSLDQGLQFLIQYYNGEERAKGNILERFSAQQFPDLHSELNLSSLELGDSALYFCASSALAGVGNEQFFGPGTRLTVL.